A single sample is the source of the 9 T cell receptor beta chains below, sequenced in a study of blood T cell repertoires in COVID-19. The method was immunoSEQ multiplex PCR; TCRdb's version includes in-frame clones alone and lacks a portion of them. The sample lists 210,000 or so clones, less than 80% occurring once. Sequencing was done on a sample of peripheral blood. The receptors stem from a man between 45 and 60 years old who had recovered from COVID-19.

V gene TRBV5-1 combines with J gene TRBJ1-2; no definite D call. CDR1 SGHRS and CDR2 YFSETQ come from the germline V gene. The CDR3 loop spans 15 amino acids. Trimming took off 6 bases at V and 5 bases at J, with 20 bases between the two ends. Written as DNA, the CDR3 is TGCGCCAGCAACCCTCGAGGGATTACCGCATATGGCTACACCTTC. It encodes CASNPRGITAYGYTF.

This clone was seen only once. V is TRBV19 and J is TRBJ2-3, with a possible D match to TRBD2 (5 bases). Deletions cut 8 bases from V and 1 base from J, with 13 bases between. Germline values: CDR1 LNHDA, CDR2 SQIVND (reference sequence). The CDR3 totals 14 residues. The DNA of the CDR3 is TGTGCCAGTTCCGATGACGGGGGCACAGATACGCAGTATTTT. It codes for CASSDDGGTDTQYF. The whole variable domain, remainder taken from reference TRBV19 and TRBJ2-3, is DGGITQSPKYLFRKEGQNVTLSCEQNLNHDAMYWYRQDPGQGLRLIYYSQIVNDFQKGDIAEGYSVSREKKESFPLTVTSAQKNPTAFYLCASSDDGGTDTQYFGPGTRLTVL.

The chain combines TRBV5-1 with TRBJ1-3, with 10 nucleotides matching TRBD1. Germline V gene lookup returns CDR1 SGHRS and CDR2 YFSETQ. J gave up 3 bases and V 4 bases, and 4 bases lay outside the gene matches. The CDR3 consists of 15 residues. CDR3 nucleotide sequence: TGCGCCAGCAGCGTCGACAGGGGGCATGGAAACACCATATATTTT. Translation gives CASSVDRGHGNTIYF.

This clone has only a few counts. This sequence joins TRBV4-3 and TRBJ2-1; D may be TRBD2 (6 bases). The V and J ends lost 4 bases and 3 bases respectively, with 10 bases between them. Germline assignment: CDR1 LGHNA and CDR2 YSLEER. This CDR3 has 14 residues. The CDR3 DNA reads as TGCGCCAGCAGCCGGGGAGGTAACTACAATGAGCAGTTCTTC. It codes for CASSRGGNYNEQFF.

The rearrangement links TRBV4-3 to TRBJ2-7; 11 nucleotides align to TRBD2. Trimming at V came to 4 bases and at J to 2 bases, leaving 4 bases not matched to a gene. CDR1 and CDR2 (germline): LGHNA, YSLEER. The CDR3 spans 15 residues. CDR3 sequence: CASSPGLADPYEQYF. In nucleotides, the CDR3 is TGCGCCAGCAGCCCGGGACTAGCGGACCCCTACGAGCAGTACTTC.

CDR3 DNA sequence: TGTGCCAGCAGCTTCGGACTAGCGAGCACAGATACGCAGTATTTT. It encodes CASSFGLASTDTQYF. V and J are TRBV5-5 and TRBJ2-3; 9 bases line up with TRBD2. CDR3 size: 15 residues. Germline CDR1 and CDR2: SGHKS and YYEKEE (reference sequence). Unmatched junction bases numbered 1, after V lost 2 bases and J lost 0 bases.

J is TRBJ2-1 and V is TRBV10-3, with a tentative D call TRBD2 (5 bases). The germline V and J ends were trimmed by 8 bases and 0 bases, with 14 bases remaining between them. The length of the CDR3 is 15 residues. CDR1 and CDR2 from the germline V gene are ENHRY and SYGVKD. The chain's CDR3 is CAISSPMSSYNEQFF. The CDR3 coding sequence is TGTGCCATCTCTAGCCCGATGAGCTCCTACAATGAGCAGTTCTTC.

The CDR3 protein is CASSEVRSDNEQFF. The CDR3, as DNA: TGTGCCAGCAGCGAGGTGCGTTCTGACAATGAGCAGTTCTTC. This chain connects TRBV7-2 to TRBJ2-1; D is uncertain. Trimming cost V 5 bases and J 5 bases, with 13 bases left between them. CDR1 is SGHTA and CDR2 is FQGNSA in the germline V gene. There are 14 residues in the CDR3.

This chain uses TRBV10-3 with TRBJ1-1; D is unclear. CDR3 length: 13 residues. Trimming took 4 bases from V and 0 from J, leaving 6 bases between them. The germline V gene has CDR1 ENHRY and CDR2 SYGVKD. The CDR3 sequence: CAISVSVNTEAFF. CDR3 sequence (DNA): TGTGCCATCAGTGTGAGCGTGAACACTGAAGCTTTCTTT.